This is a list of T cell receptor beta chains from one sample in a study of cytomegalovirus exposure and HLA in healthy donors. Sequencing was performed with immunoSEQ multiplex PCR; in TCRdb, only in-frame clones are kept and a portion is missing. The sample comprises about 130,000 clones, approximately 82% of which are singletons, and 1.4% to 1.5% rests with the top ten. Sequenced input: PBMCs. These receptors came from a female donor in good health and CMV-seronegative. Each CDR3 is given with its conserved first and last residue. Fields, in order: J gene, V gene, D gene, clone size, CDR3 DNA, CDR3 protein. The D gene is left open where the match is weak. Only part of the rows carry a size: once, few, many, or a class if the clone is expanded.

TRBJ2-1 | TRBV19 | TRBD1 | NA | TGTGCCAGTAGTATGGACGGGACAGGGGGCAATGAGCAGTTCTTC | CASSMDGTGGNEQFF
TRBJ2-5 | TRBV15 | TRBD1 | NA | TGTGCCACCAGCAGACCCGCACAGGGGACGCGTGAGACCCAGTACTTC | CATSRPAQGTRETQYF
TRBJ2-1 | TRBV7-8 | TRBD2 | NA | TGTGCCAGCAGCGGCAGCCCGGGACTAGCGGGAAGGAGCTCCTACAATGAGCAGTTCTTC | CASSGSPGLAGRSSYNEQFF
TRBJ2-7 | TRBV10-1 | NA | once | TGCGCCAGCAGTGGAGACGGGAGAACTACCGAGCAGTACTTC | CASSGDGRTTEQYF
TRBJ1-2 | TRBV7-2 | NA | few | TGTGCCAGCAGCTTAGCGCTGAAGAGCGGCTACACCTTC | CASSLALKSGYTF
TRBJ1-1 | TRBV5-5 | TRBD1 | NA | TGTGCCAGCAGCTTGGGACAGGGCGTCACTGAAGCTTTCTTT | CASSLGQGVTEAFF
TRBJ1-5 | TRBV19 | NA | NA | TGTGCCAGTACCCTGAGTCAGGGATATCAGCCCCAGCATTTT | CASTLSQGYQPQHF
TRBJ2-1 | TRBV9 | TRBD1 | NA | TGTGCCAGCAGCCCTCGGACAGGGGGTTACAATGAGCAGTTCTTC | CASSPRTGGYNEQFF
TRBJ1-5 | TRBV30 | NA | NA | TGTGCCTGGAGTGTACTTAGCAATCAGCCCCAGCATTTT | CAWSVLSNQPQHF
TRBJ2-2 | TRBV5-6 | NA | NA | TGTGCCAGCAGCTTTGTGTGGGCAGGGAAAGTCACCGGGGAGCTGTTTTTT | CASSFVWAGKVTGELFF
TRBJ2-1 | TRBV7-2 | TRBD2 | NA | TGTGCCAGCAGCTTAATGGGGACTAGCGTCAATGAGCAGTTCTTC | CASSLMGTSVNEQFF
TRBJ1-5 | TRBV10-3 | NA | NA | TGTGCCAGCTCGCCCCAGGGAGGAAGCCAGCCCCAGCATTTT | CASSPQGGSQPQHF
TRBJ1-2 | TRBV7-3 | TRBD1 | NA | TGTGCCAGCAGCGCCCGGGACAGGGACGGCTACACCTTC | CASSARDRDGYTF
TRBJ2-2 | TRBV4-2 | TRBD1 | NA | TGTGCCAGCAGCCGCCAACCGGACAGGACCATGAGGGAGCTGTTTTTT | CASSRQPDRTMRELFF
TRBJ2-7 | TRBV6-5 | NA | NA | TGTGCCAGCAGTTATGGGTCAGGGATGGTCGACGAGCAGTACTTC | CASSYGSGMVDEQYF
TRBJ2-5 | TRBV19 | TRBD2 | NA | TGTGCCAGTAGTAAACTAGCGGGAATAGAGACCCAGTACTTC | CASSKLAGIETQYF
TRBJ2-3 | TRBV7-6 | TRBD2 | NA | TGTGCCAGCAGCGCCGGGGGGATTGGCACAGATACGCAGTATTTT | CASSAGGIGTDTQYF
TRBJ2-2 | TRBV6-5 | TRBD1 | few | TGTGCCAGCAGTTACCTGGACAGGGTCACCGGGGAGCTGTTTTTT | CASSYLDRVTGELFF
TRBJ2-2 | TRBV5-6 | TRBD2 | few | TGTGCCAGCAGCTTGTTTAGCGGGAGTGCCGGGGAGCTGTTTTTT | CASSLFSGSAGELFF
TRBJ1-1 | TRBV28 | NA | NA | TGTGCCAGCAGTTTAGACAGCATGAACACTGAAGCTTTCTTT | CASSLDSMNTEAFF
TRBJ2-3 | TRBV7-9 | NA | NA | TGTGCCAGCAGCTTCTCGGGAGATACGCAGTATTTT | CASSFSGDTQYF
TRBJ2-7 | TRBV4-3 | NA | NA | TGCGCCAGCAGCCAAGGGGACACCAACTACGAGCAGTACTTC | CASSQGDTNYEQYF
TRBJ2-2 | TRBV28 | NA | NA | TGTGCCAGCAGTTCGACTCTCACCGGGGAGCTGTTTTTT | CASSSTLTGELFF
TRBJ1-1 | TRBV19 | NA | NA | TGTGCCAGTAGTACCCCTCGAGAGGACACTGAAGCTTTCTTT | CASSTPREDTEAFF
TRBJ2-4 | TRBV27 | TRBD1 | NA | TGTGCCAGCAGTTCCCACGACAGGGTCGAAAACATTCAGTACTTC | CASSSHDRVENIQYF
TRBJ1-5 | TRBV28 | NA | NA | TGTGCCAGCAGTCGAAACCCCAGGGACAATCAGCCCCAGCATTTT | CASSRNPRDNQPQHF
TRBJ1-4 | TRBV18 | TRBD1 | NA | TGTGCCAGCTCCCTCGGGACAGATGAAAAACTGTTTTTT | CASSLGTDEKLFF
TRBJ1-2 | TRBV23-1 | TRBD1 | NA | TGCGCCAGCAGTCAATCCTCGAAGGGACAGGGTGACTATGGCTACACCTTC | CASSQSSKGQGDYGYTF
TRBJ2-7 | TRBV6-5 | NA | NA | TGTGCCAGCACCTCACTAGACACCTACGAGCAGTACTTC | CASTSLDTYEQYF
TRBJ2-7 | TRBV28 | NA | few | TGTGCCAGCAGTCTAACCGGCGAGGCCTACGAGCAGTACTTC | CASSLTGEAYEQYF
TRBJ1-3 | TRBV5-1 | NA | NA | TGCGCCAGCAGCTTGGACCCCAGGACAGGAAACACCATATATTTT | CASSLDPRTGNTIYF
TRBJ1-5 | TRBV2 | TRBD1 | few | TGTGCCAGCAGTGAAGATGGGACAGGGAGCAATCAGCCCCAGCATTTT | CASSEDGTGSNQPQHF
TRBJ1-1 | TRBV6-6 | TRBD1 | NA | TGTGCCAGCCGTTTAGGGGGCGGGAACACTGAAGCTTTCTTT | CASRLGGGNTEAFF
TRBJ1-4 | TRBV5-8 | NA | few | TGTGCCAGCAGCTTGGTGTCCGGAACTAATGAAAAACTGTTTTTT | CASSLVSGTNEKLFF
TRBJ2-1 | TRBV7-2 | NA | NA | TGTGCCAGCAGCCCTCGGGGACGGACAGACAATGAGCAGTTCTTC | CASSPRGRTDNEQFF
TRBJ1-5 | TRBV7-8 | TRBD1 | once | TGTGCCAGCAGTTTAACAGGGGATAGCAATCAGCCCCAGCATTTT | CASSLTGDSNQPQHF
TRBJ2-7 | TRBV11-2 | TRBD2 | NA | TGTGCCAGCAGCGTTAGCGGGACGTTTGCCTACGAGCAGTACTTC | CASSVSGTFAYEQYF
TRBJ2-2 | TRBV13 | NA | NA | TGTGCCAGCAGCGGCTGGGGCCTTAACACCGGGGAGCTGTTTTTT | CASSGWGLNTGELFF
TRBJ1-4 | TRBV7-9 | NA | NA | TGTGCCAGCAGCTTGGGAACGGGAATCGAAAAACTGTTTTTT | CASSLGTGIEKLFF
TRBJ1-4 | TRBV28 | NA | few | TGTGCCAGCAGTCTCACCCGACCCGGGGAAAAACTGTTTTTT | CASSLTRPGEKLFF
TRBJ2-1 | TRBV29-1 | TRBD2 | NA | TGCAGCGTTGAAGGGGCTAGCGGGAGAGGGTCCTACAATGAGCAGTTCTTC | CSVEGASGRGSYNEQFF
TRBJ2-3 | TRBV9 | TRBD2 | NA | TGTGCCAGCAGCGATTGGGGAGGGACTAGCATAAATACGCAGTATTTT | CASSDWGGTSINTQYF
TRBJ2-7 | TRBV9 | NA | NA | TGTGCCAGCAGCCCCCGGACAGACGCCTACGAGCAGTACTTC | CASSPRTDAYEQYF
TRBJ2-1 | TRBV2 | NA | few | TGTGCCAGCAGTGAGAGAGGAGAGTTCCCCTACAATGAGCAGTTCTTC | CASSERGEFPYNEQFF
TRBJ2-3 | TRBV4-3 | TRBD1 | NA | TGCGCCAGCAGCCAAGGGCAGACAGGGGCAGATACGCAGTATTTT | CASSQGQTGADTQYF
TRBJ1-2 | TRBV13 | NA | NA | TGTGCCAGCAGCTTAATGGCAGTACCTAACTATGGCTACACCTTC | CASSLMAVPNYGYTF
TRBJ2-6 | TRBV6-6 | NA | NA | TGTGCCAGCAGTCCGACGGGCTCTGGGGCCAACGTCCTGACTTTC | CASSPTGSGANVLTF
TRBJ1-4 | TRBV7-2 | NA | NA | TGTGCCAGCAGTCCTCAGGGTGAAAAACTGTTTTTT | CASSPQGEKLFF
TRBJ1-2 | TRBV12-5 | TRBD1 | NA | TGTGCTAGTGCCCGGGAGGGGGCGCGGGGCTACACCTTC | CASAREGARGYTF
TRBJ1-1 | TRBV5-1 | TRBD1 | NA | TGCGCCAGCAGCTTGCCGGACAGGGGAAGTGAAGCTTTCTTT | CASSLPDRGSEAFF